This T cell receptor (beta chain) was recorded in a study of cytotoxic CD8 clonotypes in ibrutinib-treated CLL. Study summary: Complete response was seen in 2 patients and partial in about 24; roughly twelve progressed and 14 stayed remitted after a median about 70 months.

Concerning this clone: Its antigen is not known.

Germline V gene sequence: CDR1 SGHRS, CDR2 YFSETQ. Trimming cost V 4 bases and J 2 bases; bases outside gene matches: 9. The CDR3 extends over 15 amino acids. Sequencing used immunoSEQ multiplex PCR; TCRdb keeps in-frame clones, though not all of them. This sample carries some 350,000 clones, over 55% of them seen once, and the ten largest clones take around 6.3%. Libraries of TCR beta were made from about 2.2 micrograms of genomic DNA that came from cryopreserved PBMCs. Findings and limits, study-wide: Circulating CD8+ T-cell counts were tracked by baseline clonality, which exceeded that of age-matched healthy donors. Clonality grew at ibrutinib response; at progression, it decreased back toward baseline.

The chain couples TRBV5-1 to TRBJ2-7, with TRBD1 matching 7 bases. Sequenced here: PBMCs, sampled after 36 months of ibrutinib treatment. This TCR was recovered from a human donor with chronic lymphocytic leukemia. CDR3 region: CASSPRTGATYEQYF. Here the CDR3 DNA reads TGCGCCAGCAGCCCGAGGACAGGCGCCACCTACGAGCAGTACTTC. Looking up the rest from reference TRBV5-1 and TRBJ2-7 gives the full variable domain: KAGVTQTPRYLIKTRGQQVTLSCSPISGHRSVSWYQQTPGQGLQFLFEYFSETQRNKGNFPGRFSGRQFSNSRSEMNVSTLELGDSALYLCASSPRTGATYEQYFGPGTRLTVT.